The clone carrying this T cell receptor beta chain appeared once. These data are taken from a study of technical replicates of blood from several donors. Profiling relied on immunoSEQ multiplex PCR, and the TCRdb table lists in-frame clones only, not all of them. The sample shows some 60,000 clones, about 90% of them seen only once. V lost 0 bases and J 7 bases, leaving 10 bases between the germline ends. The CDR3 extends over 14 amino acids. Germline V gene sequence: CDR1 MNHNY, CDR2 SVGAGI (reference sequence). The TCR was taken from a human donor in good health. Some clones in this sample may be carry-over from other donors' samples. Sequenced: PBMCs. This chain connects TRBV6-6 to TRBJ1-5; no definite D call. The CDR3 here is CASSYSAGWQPQHF. The CDR3 bases are TGTGCCAGCAGTTACTCGGCGGGCTGGCAGCCCCAGCATTTT.